One T cell receptor beta chain is described in this entry. This clone was seen only once. What this receptor recognizes is not known. Base qualities are not at hand, and no much larger clone is one base apart. The cohort comprised several hundred healthy bone marrow donors. At the time of sampling, all cohort members were nominally healthy, though unrecorded immune exposures were likely present. The donor tested CMV seropositive and was one of the 289 seropositive cohort members. Each donor provided a peripheral blood sample, and peripheral blood mononuclear cells were used for TCR beta sequencing. Genomic DNA was extracted from the blood cell samples with the Qiagen DNeasy Blood Extraction Kit. The data were obtained in a study of cytomegalovirus exposure and HLA in healthy donors (dated by TCRdb to 2016 to 2017). About the study as a whole: An earlier analysis of some 600 of the donors reported roughly 300 Gb of sequence data and around 110 million unique TCR beta sequences obtained from roughly 180 million T cells. Roughly 300 gigabases of sequencing data and approximately 80 million unique TCR sequences were included in an early release covering around 600 HLA-typed donors. The genetic ancestry cluster associated with self-reported Caucasian donors included 81% of the roughly 360 genotyped donors. The study aimed to test whether signatures of past pathogen exposure could be identified by cataloging public T cell receptors. The study profiled the T cell repertoires of about 640 subjects by immunosequencing and related them to cytomegalovirus serostatus. Besides the first cohort of about 730 subjects, a separate validation cohort made up of 120 different subjects was used. To predict cytomegalovirus infection status, the study combined high-throughput TCR immunosequencing, statistical association of individual TCRs with disease status, and machine learning. In a later analysis, previously published TCR beta repertoires from more than 500 donors were re-analyzed and high-resolution HLA genotyping was added so that TCR occurrence patterns could be studied. In the later analysis, no new phenotypic data were used to find candidate immune exposures; instead, reliance was placed on TCR beta sequences and their occurrence across donors. An earlier analysis of 500 to 750 of the donors applied high-throughput TCR beta sequencing to assess whether each TCR beta V gene segment acted as functional or pseudogenic. Alongside the repertoire data, information on donor age, sex, ethnicity and CMV serostatus was compiled. Genome-wide SNP genotypes for about 65% of the 666 donors were used in a later genetic analysis, which treated that subset as a discovery cohort. All discovery cohort repertoires had been generated using a single sequencing platform. HLA typing included class I and class II loci at four-digit resolution. The number of typed donors differed by locus: about 620-630 for A, B, C, DRB1 and DQB1; 522 for DQA1; roughly 600 for DPA1; and 400 to 480 for DPB1. A few DR-DQ haplotypes were handled as single units for association and clustering because linkage in the cohort was strong. Among about 390 genotyped donors of the cohort, an average of about 240,000 unique TCR beta nucleotide sequences were sequenced per donor, around 20% of them non-productive.

Inclusive of the bounding cysteine and phenylalanine, the CDR3 is 13 residues long. Just CDR3 DNA is preserved here, 39 bases in frame from base 1. V and J lose 4 bases and 5 bases, and a span of 13 bases separates them. As encoded in the germline V gene (reference sequence), CDR1 is SGHNT while CDR2 is YYREEE. Library generation was performed with the immunoSEQ multiplex PCR assay. The multiplex PCR relied on a mix of 60 forward primers for TCR Vbeta segments and 13 reverse primers for TCR Jbeta segments. Amplification of the CDR3 region of rearranged TCR beta genes was performed with a multiplex PCR assay on genomic DNA. On the Illumina HiSeq System, the amplified TCR beta libraries were sequenced as 87-base-pair reads. The authors' analysis ran thus. Across the 600 to 700 repertoires, a later analysis counted roughly 77 million unique TCR beta chains, some 11 million of which were shared by at least two donors. Raw reads were error-corrected and collapsed into unique sequences with a nearest-neighbor algorithm that merged closely related sequences to remove PCR and sequencing errors. To assign V, D and J gene segments, CDR3 sequences were aligned to IMGT reference sequences. Each retained sequence needed at least a six-nucleotide match to both a V gene segment and a J gene segment. A rearrangement counted as productive if the CDR3 had no stop codons and remained in frame with V and J, and every other rearrangement counted as non-productive. CDR3 was defined according to IMGT convention as the region running from the second conserved V-encoded cysteine to the conserved J-encoded phenylalanine. In an earlier analysis of approximately 500 of the donors, sequences lacking an unambiguous match to a single V gene segment were excluded. In an earlier analysis of approximately 590 of the donors, a V segment was called functional when productive rearrangements were above 56.7%, and segregating when the standard deviation between donors exceeded 5%. A statistical classification framework was built to diagnose cytomegalovirus status from the catalog of TCR beta chain sequences. A later analysis assigned V and J genes by comparing TCR nucleotide sequences with IMGT/GENE-DB human TR gene sequences. Using the TCRdist pipeline, a later analysis assigned CDR3 sequences along with most-parsimonious VDJ recombination scenarios. In a later analysis, each TCR beta chain was defined by its CDR3 amino acid sequence together with its V-gene family, and reads without a unique V-gene family were excluded. To address suspected cross-contamination and a sequencing artifact, a later analysis removed roughly 640 highly shared, low-generation-probability nucleotide sequences. In a later analysis, a clonal expansion index for each public chain was calculated from normalized within-repertoire ranks of inferred template counts. A later analysis computed generation probabilities with a VDJ recombination model fitted to out-of-frame rearrangements, and checked the results against IGoR. Hypergeometric tests were used in a later analysis to score TCR-TCR, TCR-HLA and TCR-CMV co-occurrence, with a repertoire-size bias correction applied to the TCR pairs. A later analysis estimated false discovery rates by permuting HLA or CMV assignments 20 times. In a later analysis, co-occurring TCRs were grouped with DBSCAN, and TCRdist sequence similarity was added when clustering was performed within HLA-allele-positive subsets. Repertoires with fewer than 30,000 or more than 120,000 public chains, plus five repertoires with anomalous nucleotide sharing, were excluded from co-occurrence clustering. TCRdb obtained this table from immuneACCESS and retained in-frame rearrangements with V and J assigned. These tables miss some clones; where compared with another copy, unresolved V genes account for less than half of the shortfall, and the remainder is unexplained. The DNA was the basis for D and trimming; V, J and clone size are from that table. This sample holds over 150,000 clones; roughly 71% were observed only once. Less than 9% of the sample goes to the ten largest clones.

General conclusions and limits of the study: According to a later analysis, parvovirus B19, influenza, CMV and Epstein-Barr virus appeared linked to several top co-occurrence clusters. A total of roughly 160 TCR beta chains were listed by the study as associated with cytomegalovirus. The earlier analysis of approximately 590 of the donors excluded approximately 17 rarely observed V segments, including chromosome 9 orphons, because counts were too low. Linkage disequilibrium might explain the correlated functional status among segregating V segments, but an unknown experimental factor could not be excluded. An association between a missense DCLRE1C variant and V-gene and J-gene trimming of TCR beta chains was found in a later genetic analysis and replicated in an independent cohort. A further reported finding was that TCR beta sequences accurately predicted the HLA-A and HLA-B alleles for most subjects in the first cohort. When HLA alleles, especially DR and DQ, strongly co-occurred, attributing TCR associations to individual alleles was difficult. CMV serostatus was the only immune exposure information available for the cohort. A later analysis found that TCR association rates varied across HLA loci, with DRB1 alleles showing the most associated TCRs and HLA-C alleles the fewest. Presence/absence analyses assumed roughly uniform sequencing depth across donors, an assumption that may not hold. A cluster of highly shared sequence variants was judged likely to represent a technical artifact of the sequencing pipeline. HLA typing was unavailable for some donors at each locus, so association tests used only the typed subset. Cytomegalovirus status was reported to be diagnosed by the classifier with high specificity and sensitivity in both the original and validation cohorts. It was suggested by the authors that the approach could potentially be generalized to other disease states and immunological phenotypes. The cohort was sequenced for TCR beta chains only, and without alpha or paired-chain data the features that could be detected were limited. Most TCR sequences were seen in very few donors, while some public TCRs were found in many individuals. According to a later analysis, most CMV-associated TCR beta chains appeared to be HLA-restricted, and the HLA associations seemed to be driven largely by CMV exposure. Compared with equally common non-associated chains, HLA-associated TCR beta chains in a later analysis were more clonally expanded and had lower generation probabilities. In a later analysis, 16,951 TCR beta sequences were associated with specific HLA alleles at a false discovery rate of 0.05. In vitro tests confirmed that a few of the cytomegalovirus-associated TCR beta chains recognize cytomegalovirus antigens. The 87-base-pair reads could not distinguish some IMGT-functional V segments, including TRBV6-2 and TRBV6-3, so those segments were excluded. In an earlier analysis of 587 of the donors, most TCR beta V segments appeared in productive rearrangements about 87% or about 30% of the time, broadly matching IMGT annotations. A later genetic analysis reported fewer N-insertions in productive TCRs among donors in an Asian-associated ancestry cluster than the roughly 690-donor mean.

Source material: PBMCs. The chain was built from TRBV5-4 and TRBJ2-7, with a tentative D gene TRBD1 over 6 matching bases. The origin of this receptor is a male donor in good health and CMV-seropositive. The nucleotides read TGTGCCAGCAGCCTCTTAGGGGGACACGAGCAGTACTTC. This encodes CASSLLGGHEQYF.